Reported below is one T cell receptor (beta chain). This sample is drawn from a study of blood T cell repertoires in COVID-19. Study-level information: Researchers got acute and convalescent COVID-19 samples from the United States, Italy and Spain.

Germline CDR1 MNHEY, CDR2 SVGAGI. The V and J ends lost 2 bases and 2 bases respectively, with 10 bases between them. The CDR3 has 15 amino acids. The age range of participants was about 18 to 89 years, with residence in about two dozen US areas. Assignment of participants to cohorts was predicated upon participant-reported clinical history. In the source study's methods: The authors estimated nucleated cell counts from reference gene primer amplification. Clones were read by immunoSEQ multiplex PCR, and TCRdb kept only the in-frame ones, dropping some. That table gives V, J and clone size, and the DNA gave D and trimming. The table lists hundreds of thousands of clones, approximately 79% of them singletons.

This clonotype was sampled from a man between 25 and 39 years old with acute COVID-19. Sequenced: PBMCs or T cells enriched from blood (not recorded which). The gene calls are TRBV6-5 and TRBJ1-5; no clear D gene. The CDR3 sequence: CASSYEGMGNQPQHF. Written as DNA, the CDR3 is TGTGCCAGCAGTTACGAGGGAATGGGCAATCAGCCCCAGCATTTT.